This T cell receptor beta chain was recorded in a study of tissue T cells after allogeneic stem cell transplantation. Germline loops: CDR1 SNHLY, CDR2 FYNNEI. The CDR3 runs 16 residues. V shed 4 bases and J shed 7 bases, with 17 bases lying between them. Sequencing was performed with immunoSEQ multiplex PCR; in TCRdb, only in-frame clones are kept and a portion is missing. The profile shows about 3,300 clones, around 70% of them singletons. This clonotype was obtained from a male donor aged 60 or older with lung cancer. The chain carries TRBV2 and TRBJ1-6; D not certain. The sequencing used tissue from the right colon, collected at autopsy. The CDR3 DNA sequence: TGTGCCAGCAGTGGGACCGCAACAATGTCGAATTCACCCCTCCACTTT. Translating it yields CASSGTATMSNSPLHF.